These 4 T cell receptor beta chains originate from one sample sequenced in a study of blood T cell repertoires in COVID-19. Profiled with immunoSEQ multiplex PCR; TCRdb holds only in-frame clones, not every one. The table includes around 270,000 clones, more than 90% detected once. The material sequenced was peripheral blood. The receptors originated from a young adult with COVID-19, enrolled during active disease.

This clone came up once. The chain carries TRBV3-1 (or the pseudogene TRBV3-2) and TRBJ2-5; 11 bases line up with TRBD2. The CDR3 runs to 15 residues. V lost 4 bases to trimming and J lost 2 bases; unmatched junction nucleotides: 3. From germline, CDR1 is LGHDT and CDR2 YNNKEL (reference sequence). CDR3 region: CASSPGLAVQETQYF. CDR3 in DNA: TGTGCCAGCAGCCCGGGACTAGCGGTTCAAGAGACCCAGTACTTC.

This chain's CDR3 is CASSQGGQDSPLHF. As DNA, the CDR3 is TGTGCCAGCTCACAGGGGGGACAGGATTCACCCCTCCACTTT. V and J are TRBV18 and TRBJ1-6; 8 nucleotides line up with TRBD1. V was pared by 4 bases and J by 8 bases, with 4 bases of the junction left unmatched. Germline values: CDR1 KGHSH, CDR2 LQKENI. This CDR3 region has 14 residues.

The V gene is TRBV27, the J gene TRBJ2-1; 11 bases are shared with TRBD1. Trimming removed 5 bases from V and 8 bases from J; junction bases left unmatched: 11. The length of the CDR3 is 16 residues. Germline V CDR1 and CDR2: MNHEY, SMNVEV (reference sequence). The CDR3 loop reads CASSRVFGTGGDEQFF. CDR3 in DNA: TGTGCCAGCAGTCGGGTATTTGGGACAGGGGGGGATGAGCAGTTCTTC.

The chain is built from TRBV28 and TRBJ1-2, with 11 bases aligning to TRBD1. Germline trimming cut 3 bases from V and 6 bases from J; bases unmatched to any gene: 9. The germline V gene has CDR1 MDHEN and CDR2 SYDVKM. The CDR3 is 16 residues long. CDR3 residues: CASSFLDRGQVHGYTF. The CDR3 DNA sequence: TGTGCCAGCAGTTTCTTGGACAGGGGGCAGGTCCATGGCTACACCTTC.